This entry features one TCR beta chain sequence. No antigen is known for it. The data were taken from a study of graft-versus-host responses after intestinal transplantation. The assay was immunoSEQ multiplex PCR, and TCRdb's table has in-frame clones only and misses some. This table has more than 100,000 clones, approximately 95% appearing once. Trimming pared 4 bases from V and 7 bases from J, leaving 11 bases between. Germline CDR1 and CDR2: SQVTM and ANQGSEA. The CDR3 has 11 residues. The sample here was unstimulated CD8+ T cells sorted from spleen or lymph node cells, taken before intestinal transplant. This chain connects TRBV29-1 to TRBJ2-7, with D perhaps TRBD1 (5 bases). The sequence derives from a human donor who received an intestinal transplant. The CDR3: CSVVSQGEQYF. Written as DNA, the CDR3 is TGCAGCGTTGTTAGTCAGGGAGAGCAGTACTTC.